This passage covers 18 T cell receptor beta chains from one sample sequenced in a study of blood T cells in healthy people across ages. A J-beta primer mix and a sample-barcoded 5' primer were used in a second PCR of roughly 6 to 11 cycles. TCRdb itself ran the 5' RACE reads through MiXCR, one entry per CDR3 protein. Of fewer than 1 million distinct CDR3 sequences in the sample, around two fifths are singletons; the top ten hold approximately 19%. Sequencing was done on a sample of blood. These receptors were taken from a man between 60 and 70 years old in good health.

The CDR3 DNA reads as TGCAGCGTTGAGCCTGGGATTGGCACTGAAGCTTTCTTT. As protein: CSVEPGIGTEAFF. This rearrangement joins TRBV29-1 to TRBJ1-1, with D unclear. V shed 3 bases and J shed 4 bases, with 12 bases lying between them. CDR1 and CDR2 from the germline V gene are SQVTM and ANQGSEA. The CDR3 loop spans 13 amino acids.

To note about this clonotype: A much more abundant neighbour one base away suggests this may be a read error. The chain joins TRBV10-2 to TRBJ2-1, with D perhaps matching TRBD2 (5 bases). The J call may be in error: the DNA end matches TRBJ2-7 better. Germline V gene sequence: CDR1 WSHSY, CDR2 SAAADI. The CDR3 has 16 residues. The CDR3 DNA reads as TGCGCCAGCAGTGACTCCGGCTCGGGAACCTACAATGAGCAGTACTTC. It is translated as CASSDSGSGTYNEQYF.

The CDR3 DNA reads as TGTGCCAGCAGTATAAGCAGGGGCAGCACAGATACGCAGTATTTT. Amino acid sequence: CASSISRGSTDTQYF. The chain has TRBV11-2 and TRBJ2-3, with a possible D match to TRBD1 (6 bases). The V end was cut by 6 bases, the J end by 0 bases, with 13 bases between. The CDR3 runs 15 residues. Germline values: CDR1 SGHAT, CDR2 FQNNGV.

The rearrangement uses TRBV6-5 and TRBJ2-2; no clear D gene. Germline CDR1 and CDR2: MNHEY and SVGAGI. The CDR3 is 14 amino acids. The V end lost 0 bases, the J end lost 6 bases, and 8 bases lay between the germline ends. This CDR3 is CASSYSISSGELFF. The CDR3, as DNA: TGTGCCAGCAGTTACTCGATATCGTCCGGGGAGCTGTTTTTT.

This clonotype showed up many times. This chain joins TRBV29-1 and TRBJ2-1; 8 bases fit TRBD2. Unmatched junction bases numbered 6, after V lost 5 bases and J lost 3 bases. Germline values: CDR1 SQVTM, CDR2 ANQGSEA. CDR3 size: 14 residues. The CDR3 region has the DNA TGCAGCGTTTCGGGACTAGGGTTCTACAATGAGCAGTTCTTC. Residues: CSVSGLGFYNEQFF.

The gene calls are TRBV7-8 and TRBJ1-1; D not certain. The ends were cut back, 1 base at V and 0 bases at J, with 15 bases in the middle. CDR1 is SGHVS and CDR2 is FQNEAQ in the germline V gene. This CDR3 is 17 amino acids long. In DNA, the CDR3 is TGTGCCAGCAGCTTAGGGGCAGCCGACCAAATGAACACTGAAGCTTTCTTT. This translates into CASSLGAADQMNTEAFF. Filled out from reference TRBV7-8 and TRBJ1-1, the complete variable domain reads GAGVSQSPRYKVAKRGQDVALRCDPISGHVSLFWYQQALGQGPEFLTYFQNEAQLDKSGLPSDRFFAERPEGSVSTLKIQRTQQEDSAVYLCASSLGAADQMNTEAFFGQGTRLTVV.

This clonotype has only a few counts. This chain connects TRBV20-1 to TRBJ1-1; D remains ambiguous. The germline gives CDR1 DFQATT, CDR2 SNEGSKA (reference sequence). The CDR3 is 13 amino acids. The V end was cut by 6 bases, the J end by 4 bases, with 15 bases between. The CDR3 region is CSARHRERTEAFF. CDR3 nucleotides: TGCAGTGCGCGCCACAGAGAGCGCACTGAAGCTTTCTTT.

This clonotype turned up a few times. The V gene is TRBV7-8, the J gene TRBJ2-7, with 9 bases identical to TRBD1. The CDR3 contains 13 residues. Germline V gene data show CDR1 as SGHVS and CDR2 as FQNEAQ. Trimming cost V 5 bases and J 4 bases; bases outside gene matches: 3. CDR3 in amino acids: CASSRTGEYEQYF. DNA of the CDR3: TGTGCCAGCAGCCGGACAGGGGAATACGAGCAGTACTTC.

This clonotype was picked up a small number of times. V usage is TRBV7-9 and J usage is TRBJ2-3, with D possibly matching TRBD2 (6 bases). The CDR3 totals 15 residues. The V end was cut by 10 bases, the J end by 7 bases, with 24 bases between. Germline V gene data show CDR1 as SEHNR and CDR2 as FQNEAQ (reference sequence). Here the CDR3 reads CATARRPSGENTQYF. For the CDR3, the DNA is TGTGCCACCGCCCGTCGCCCCTCGGGGGAGAATACGCAGTATTTT.

CDR3 nucleotide sequence: TGCAGTGCTAGAGATTCTGGGGGCCAAGCTAACTATGGCTACACCTTC. Translated, it gives CSARDSGGQANYGYTF. The chain recombines TRBV20-1 with TRBJ1-2; D perhaps matches TRBD1 (6 bases). The CDR3 is 16 amino acids. Germline assignment: CDR1 DFQATT and CDR2 SNEGSKA (reference sequence). The germline V and J ends were trimmed by 0 bases and 0 bases, with 14 bases remaining between them.

The rearrangement uses TRBV12-3 or TRBV12-4 and TRBJ1-6, with 8 bases identical to TRBD1. This CDR3 spans 16 amino acids. The trim removed 6 bases at V and 4 bases at J, leaving 8 bases unmatched. The CDR3 coding sequence is TGTGCCAGCAGCTCGGGACAGGCCGGTTATAATTCACCCCTCCACTTT. Translating gives CASSSGQAGYNSPLHF.

Points on this clonotype: This clone may be a read error of a much larger clone one base away. The rearrangement joins TRBV28 to TRBJ1-5; D is uncertain. This CDR3 comprises 15 residues. Germline V gives CDR1 MDHEN, CDR2 SYDVKM. V was trimmed by 4 bases and J by 2 bases, leaving 12 bases between them. The CDR3 region is CASSCVASGNQPQHF. DNA for the CDR3: TGTGCCAGCAGTTGTGTGGCTAGTGGCAATCAGCCCCAGCATTTT. Using reference TRBV28 and TRBJ1-5 for the parts outside the CDR3, the full variable domain is DVKVTQSSRYLVKRTGEKVFLECVQDMDHENMFWYRQDPGLGLRLIYFSYDVKMKEKGDIPEGYSVSREKKERFSLILESASTNQTSMYLCASSCVASGNQPQHFGDGTRLSIL.

The V gene is TRBV4-1, the J gene TRBJ2-3; D possibly corresponds to TRBD2 (6 bases). This CDR3 has 15 amino acids. Per the germline V gene, CDR1 is MGHRA and CDR2 is YSYEKL. Trimming removed 5 bases at V and 2 bases at J, with 14 bases between. The CDR3 reads CASSAPRTTTDTQYF. CDR3 DNA: TGCGCCAGCAGCGCCCCACGGACTACCACAGATACGCAGTATTTT.

In its sample, this clonotype was seen many times. The chain recombines TRBV6-6 with TRBJ1-5; possible D gene TRBD1, 5 bases. This CDR3 region has 14 residues. From germline, CDR1 is MNHNY and CDR2 SVGAGI (reference sequence). Trimming removed 6 bases from V and 3 bases from J, with 12 bases in between. The CDR3 protein is CASSWDGNNQPQHF. CDR3 DNA sequence: TGTGCCAGCAGCTGGGACGGTAACAATCAGCCCCAGCATTTT.

This clonotype was detected a few times. The rearrangement joins TRBV14 to TRBJ2-7; the match to TRBD1 covers 12 bases. Trimming took 4 bases from V and 7 from J; bases not matched to a gene: 8. From germline, CDR1 is SGHDN and CDR2 FVKESK. The CDR3 totals 15 residues. CDR3 sequence: CASSPLGQGAREQYF. The CDR3 region has the DNA TGTGCCAGCAGCCCCCTGGGACAGGGGGCGCGAGAGCAGTACTTC.

This clonotype was counted a few times. This chain joins TRBV6-5 and TRBJ2-5; 7 positions agree with TRBD2. V lost 5 bases and J lost 2; bases outside the gene matches: 8. Germline loops: CDR1 MNHEY, CDR2 SVGAGI. This CDR3 spans 15 amino acids. DNA for the CDR3: TGTGCCAGCAGTAAGCCGGGAGGAAGTCAAGAGACCCAGTACTTC. Encoded protein: CASSKPGGSQETQYF.

The genes are TRBV28 and TRBJ2-7; 8 positions match TRBD1. Germline CDR1 is MDHEN and CDR2 is SYDVKM. CDR3 length: 16 residues. V shed 7 bases, J shed 1 base, and the junction held 12 bases outside the gene matches. The CDR3 coding sequence is TGTGCCAGCACCCACCAGGGGGCAGGGGTATCCTACGAGCAGTACTTC. Translating it yields CASTHQGAGVSYEQYF.

Only a few counts were recorded for this clonotype. The V gene is TRBV9, the J gene TRBJ2-6; D is ambiguous. The germline CDR1 and CDR2 sequences are SGDLS and YYNGEE. Trimming cost V 4 bases and J 8 bases, with 13 bases left between them. This CDR3 spans 14 amino acids. The CDR3 DNA follows: TGTGCCAGCAGCCCCTATCATCTTCCCAACGTCCTGACTTTC. Its protein is CASSPYHLPNVLTF. The full variable domain, in which reference TRBV9 and TRBJ2-6 provide the parts outside the CDR3, is DSGVTQTPKHLITATGQRVTLRCSPRSGDLSVYWYQQSLDQGLQFLIQYYNGEERAKGNILERFSAQQFPDLHSELNLSSLELGDSALYFCASSPYHLPNVLTFGAGSRLTVL.